This TCR beta chain is drawn from a study of cytomegalovirus exposure and HLA in healthy donors (TCRdb year 2017). Broadly, across the study: An earlier analysis of around 600 of the donors reported about 290 Gb of sequence data and approximately 110 million unique TCR beta sequences from 150 million to 200 million T cells. All discovery cohort repertoires had been generated on a single sequencing platform. Using immunosequencing, the study profiled T cell repertoires from 500 to 800 subjects and related those repertoires to cytomegalovirus serostatus. An earlier analysis of roughly 600 of the donors used high-throughput TCR beta sequencing to judge whether each TCR beta V gene segment behaved as functional or pseudogenic. A separate validation cohort of 100 to 150 different subjects was used in addition to the roughly 640-subject first cohort. To study patterns of TCR occurrence, a later analysis re-analyzed previously published TCR beta repertoires from 550 to 800 donors and added high-resolution HLA genotyping. Because of strong linkage in the cohort, a handful of DR-DQ haplotypes were treated as single units for association and clustering. Class I and class II HLA loci were covered by the typing at four-digit resolution. The study aimed to test whether signatures of past pathogen exposure could be identified by cataloging public T cell receptors. Rather than drawing on any new phenotypic data, the later analysis identified candidate immune exposures from TCR beta sequences and the way those sequences occurred across donors. Donor age, sex, ethnicity and CMV serostatus were compiled together with the repertoire data. A later genetic analysis used genome-wide SNP genotypes for 398 of the 666 donors, treating that subset as a discovery cohort. Across 300 to 500 genotyped donors of the cohort, an average of roughly 200,000 unique TCR beta nucleotide sequences per donor were sequenced, and around 20% of those sequences were non-productive. An early release that covered about 600 HLA-typed donors contained about 300 gigabases of sequencing data and about 84 million unique TCR sequences. To predict cytomegalovirus infection status, the study brought together high-throughput TCR immunosequencing, statistical association of individual TCRs with disease status, and machine learning. Of the 350 to 450 genotyped donors, around 81% fell in the genetic ancestry cluster associated with self-reported Caucasian donors. The number of typed donors differed by locus: about 620-630 for A, B, C, DRB1 and DQB1; 522 for DQA1; around 610 for DPA1; and roughly 450 for DPB1.

Deletion took 5 bases off V and 0 bases off J, with a span of 14 bases between the germline ends. The CDR3 sequence holds 16 residues, the cysteine and phenylalanine included. The read is trimmed to its CDR3 DNA, 48 bases read in frame from base 1. Via the germline V gene, CDR1 is MDHEN and CDR2 SYDVKM. This clone has just a few counts. Its antigen specificity is not known. Base qualities were left out, and no much larger clone turns up one base away. The cohort consisted of some 670 healthy bone marrow donors. All cohort members were sampled while nominally healthy, although unrecorded immune exposures were likely present. The donor tested CMV seronegative, placing the donor among the 350 to 400 seronegative members of the cohort. A peripheral blood sample was provided by each donor, and peripheral blood mononuclear cells were used for TCR beta sequencing. The Qiagen DNeasy Blood Extraction Kit was used to extract genomic DNA from the blood cell samples.

Broad study findings and their caveats: According to a later analysis, most CMV-associated TCR beta chains appeared to be HLA-restricted, and the HLA associations seemed to be driven largely by CMV exposure. In a later analysis, HLA-associated TCR beta chains showed more clonal expansion and lower generation probabilities than non-associated chains that were equally common. According to the authors, the approach could potentially be generalized to other disease states and immunological phenotypes. In a later analysis, the rate of TCR association differed among HLA loci, with DRB1 alleles having the most associated TCRs and HLA-C alleles having the fewest. Assigning TCR associations to individual alleles was difficult when HLA alleles, especially DR and DQ, strongly co-occurred. Immune exposure information for the cohort was limited to CMV serostatus. Sequencing depth was assumed to be roughly uniform across donors in the presence/absence analyses, though that assumption may not hold. A further reported finding was that TCR beta sequences accurately predicted the HLA-A and HLA-B alleles for most subjects in the first cohort. In an earlier analysis of approximately 590 of the donors, most TCR beta V segments were observed in productive rearrangements about 87% or about 30% of the time, broadly matching IMGT annotations. A total of fewer than 200 TCR beta chains were listed by the study as associated with cytomegalovirus. Linkage disequilibrium might explain the correlated functional status among segregating V segments, but an unknown experimental factor could not be excluded. An association between a missense DCLRE1C variant and V-gene and J-gene trimming of TCR beta chains was found in a later genetic analysis and replicated in an independent cohort. The classifier was reported to diagnose cytomegalovirus status with high specificity and sensitivity in both the original cohort and the validation cohort. A cluster of highly shared sequence variants was judged likely to be a technical artifact of the sequencing pipeline. A later analysis reported that several top co-occurrence clusters appeared linked to parvovirus B19, influenza, CMV and Epstein-Barr virus. In a later genetic analysis, fewer N-insertions in productive TCRs were reported among donors in an Asian-associated ancestry cluster than the roughly 700-donor mean. Across donors, most TCR sequences were observed very rarely, whereas some public TCRs were present in many individuals. In a later analysis, about 17,000 TCR beta sequences were associated with specific HLA alleles at a false discovery rate of 0.05. The cohort was sequenced for TCR beta chains only, and without alpha or paired-chain data the features that could be detected were limited. A few of the identified cytomegalovirus-associated TCR beta chains were confirmed in vitro to be specific for cytomegalovirus antigens. Because some donors lacked HLA typing at each locus, the association tests relied only on the typed subset. The earlier analysis of almost 600 of the donors excluded some 16 rarely observed V segments, including chromosome 9 orphons, because counts were too low. Some IMGT-functional V segments, including TRBV6-2 and TRBV6-3, could not be distinguished by the 87-base-pair reads and were therefore excluded.

Library creation used the immunoSEQ multiplex PCR assay. For the multiplex PCR, a mixture combining 60 forward primers for TCR Vbeta segments and 13 reverse primers for TCR Jbeta segments was used. The CDR3 region of rearranged TCR beta genes was amplified from genomic DNA by a multiplex PCR assay. Amplified TCR beta libraries were sequenced as 87-base-pair reads on the Illumina HiSeq System. In the original analysis: In a later analysis, tens of millions of unique TCR beta chains were counted across the 650 to 700 repertoires, and around 11 million of these chains were shared by at least two donors. To remove PCR and sequencing errors, raw reads were error-corrected and collapsed into unique sequences using a nearest-neighbor algorithm that merged closely related sequences. To assign V, D and J gene segments, CDR3 sequences were aligned to IMGT reference sequences. Each retained sequence needed at least a six-nucleotide match to both a V gene segment and a J gene segment. Rearrangements were classified as productive when the CDR3 lacked stop codons and remained in frame with V and J, and all other rearrangements were classified as non-productive. CDR3 was defined according to IMGT convention as the region running from the second conserved V-encoded cysteine to the conserved J-encoded phenylalanine. Sequences without an unambiguous match to a single V gene segment were excluded from the earlier analysis of 450 to 650 of the donors. In an earlier analysis of several hundred of the donors, a V segment was called functional when productive rearrangements were above 56.7%, and segregating when the standard deviation between donors exceeded 5%. To diagnose cytomegalovirus status from the catalog of TCR beta chain sequences, a statistical classification framework was built. A later analysis assigned V and J genes by comparing TCR nucleotide sequences with IMGT/GENE-DB human TR gene sequences. Using the TCRdist pipeline, a later analysis assigned CDR3 sequences along with most-parsimonious VDJ recombination scenarios. In a later analysis, each TCR beta chain was defined by its CDR3 amino acid sequence together with its V-gene family, and reads without a unique V-gene family were excluded. In a later analysis, a few hundred highly shared, low-generation-probability nucleotide sequences were removed to address suspected cross-contamination and a sequencing artifact. In a later analysis, a clonal expansion index was calculated for each public chain from normalized within-repertoire ranks of inferred template counts. In a later analysis, generation probabilities were computed with a VDJ recombination model fitted to out-of-frame rearrangements, and the resulting probabilities were checked against IGoR. A later analysis scored TCR-TCR, TCR-HLA and TCR-CMV co-occurrence with hypergeometric tests, applying a repertoire-size bias correction to TCR pairs. In a later analysis, false discovery rates were estimated by permuting HLA or CMV assignments 20 times. In a later analysis, co-occurring TCRs were grouped using DBSCAN, and TCRdist sequence similarity was added for clustering within HLA-allele-positive subsets. Co-occurrence clustering excluded repertoires with fewer than 30,000 or more than 120,000 public chains, plus five with anomalous nucleotide sharing. In its TCRdb copy, this immuneACCESS table keeps in-frame sequences only and misses some clones. Where compared with another copy, unresolved V genes explain less than half of these, and the others have no known cause. D and trimming were read from the DNA, whereas the V and J calls and clone size are those reported in that table. The sample data list about 180,000 clones, and around 75% of these were observed just once. The ten largest account for approximately 2.4% of the sample.

Recombination connected TRBV28 to TRBJ1-3; the D segment cannot be called with confidence. The clonotype was recovered from a female donor in good health and CMV-seronegative. The sequencing sample was made of PBMCs. The CDR3 reads CASSPQRQVSGNTIYF. The DNA sequence is as follows: TGTGCCAGCAGTCCACAAAGGCAGGTCTCTGGAAACACCATATATTTT. The variable domain in full, with residues beyond the CDR3 obtained from the reference TRBV28 and TRBJ1-3 genes, is DVKVTQSSRYLVKRTGEKVFLECVQDMDHENMFWYRQDPGLGLRLIYFSYDVKMKEKGDIPEGYSVSREKKERFSLILESASTNQTSMYLCASSPQRQVSGNTIYFGEGSWLTVV.